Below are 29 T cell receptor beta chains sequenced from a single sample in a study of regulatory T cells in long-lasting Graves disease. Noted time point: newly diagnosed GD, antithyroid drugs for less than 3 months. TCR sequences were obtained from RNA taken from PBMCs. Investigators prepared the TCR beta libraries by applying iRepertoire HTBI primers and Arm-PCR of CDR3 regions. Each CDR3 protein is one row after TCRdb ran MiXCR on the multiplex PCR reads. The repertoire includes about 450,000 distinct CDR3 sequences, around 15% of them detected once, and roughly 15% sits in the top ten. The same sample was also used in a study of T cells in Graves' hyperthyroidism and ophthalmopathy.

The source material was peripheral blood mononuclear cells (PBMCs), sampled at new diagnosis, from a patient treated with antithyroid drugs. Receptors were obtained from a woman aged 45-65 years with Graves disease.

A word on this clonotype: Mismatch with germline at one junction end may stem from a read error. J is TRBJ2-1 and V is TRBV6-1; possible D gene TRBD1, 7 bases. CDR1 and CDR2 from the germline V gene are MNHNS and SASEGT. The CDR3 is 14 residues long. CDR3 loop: CASTRRDRNNEQSF. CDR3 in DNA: TGTGCCAGCACCAGGCGGGACAGAAACAATGAGCAGTCCTTC.

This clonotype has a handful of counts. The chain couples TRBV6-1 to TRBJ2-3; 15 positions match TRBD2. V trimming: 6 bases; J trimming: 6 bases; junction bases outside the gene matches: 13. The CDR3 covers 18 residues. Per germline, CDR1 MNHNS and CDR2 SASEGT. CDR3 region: CASSTPRTSGRAKDTQYF. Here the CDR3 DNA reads TGTGCCAGCAGCACTCCTCGGACTAGCGGGAGGGCGAAGGATACGCAGTATTTT.

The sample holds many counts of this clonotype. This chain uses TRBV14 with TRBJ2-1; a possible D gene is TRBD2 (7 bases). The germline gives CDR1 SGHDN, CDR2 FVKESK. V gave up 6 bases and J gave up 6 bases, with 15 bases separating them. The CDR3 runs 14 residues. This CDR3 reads CASRGEGDRNEQFF. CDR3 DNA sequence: TGTGCCAGCAGAGGGGAGGGGGATCGCAATGAGCAGTTCTTC.

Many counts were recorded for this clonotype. The CDR3 coding sequence is TGTGCCAGTAGAGGGAGCAGCTACAATGAGCAGTTCTTC. This gives the protein CASRGSSYNEQFF. The chain carries TRBV7-9 and TRBJ2-1; D perhaps matches TRBD2 (5 bases). CDR3 length: 13 amino acids. V dropped 9 bases and J dropped 3 bases, with 12 bases sitting between them. Looked up from germline, CDR1 is SEHNR and CDR2 is FQNEAQ (reference sequence).

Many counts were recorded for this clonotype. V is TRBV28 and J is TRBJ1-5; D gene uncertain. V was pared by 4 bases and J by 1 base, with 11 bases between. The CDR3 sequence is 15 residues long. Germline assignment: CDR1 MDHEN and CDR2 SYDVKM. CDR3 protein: CASSSLIGSNQPQHF. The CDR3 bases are TGTGCCAGCAGTTCCCTGATTGGGAGCAATCAGCCCCAGCATTTT.

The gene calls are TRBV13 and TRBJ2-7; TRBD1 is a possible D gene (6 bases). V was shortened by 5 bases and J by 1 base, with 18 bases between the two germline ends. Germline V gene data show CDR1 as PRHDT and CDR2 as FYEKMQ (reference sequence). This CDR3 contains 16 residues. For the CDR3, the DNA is TGTGCCAGCAGCAATACACAGGGTGCGTCGTCCTACGAGCAGTACTTC. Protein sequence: CASSNTQGASSYEQYF.

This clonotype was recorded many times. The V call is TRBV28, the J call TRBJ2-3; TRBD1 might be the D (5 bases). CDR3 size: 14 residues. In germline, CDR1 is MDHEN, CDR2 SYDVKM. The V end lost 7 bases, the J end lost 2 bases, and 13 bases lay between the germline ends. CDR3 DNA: TGTGCCAGCACAAGGGCAGGGATCACAGATACGCAGTATTTT. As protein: CASTRAGITDTQYF. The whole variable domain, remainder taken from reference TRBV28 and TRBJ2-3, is DVKVTQSSRYLVKRTGEKVFLECVQDMDHENMFWYRQDPGLGLRLIYFSYDVKMKEKGDIPEGYSVSREKKERFSLILESASTNQTSMYLCASTRAGITDTQYFGPGTRLTVL.

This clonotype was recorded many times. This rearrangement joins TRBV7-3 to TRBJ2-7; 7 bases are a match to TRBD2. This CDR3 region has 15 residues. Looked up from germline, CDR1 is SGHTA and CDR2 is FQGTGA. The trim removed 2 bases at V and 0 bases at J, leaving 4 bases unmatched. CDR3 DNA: TGTGCCAGCAGCTTACTAGCGGCTTCCTCCTACGAGCAGTACTTC. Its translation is CASSLLAASSYEQYF.

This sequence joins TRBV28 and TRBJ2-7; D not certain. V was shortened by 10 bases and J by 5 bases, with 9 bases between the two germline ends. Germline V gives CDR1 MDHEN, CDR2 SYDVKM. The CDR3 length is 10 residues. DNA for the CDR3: TGTGCCACCACCGGTCACGAGCAGTACTTC. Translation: CATTGHEQYF.

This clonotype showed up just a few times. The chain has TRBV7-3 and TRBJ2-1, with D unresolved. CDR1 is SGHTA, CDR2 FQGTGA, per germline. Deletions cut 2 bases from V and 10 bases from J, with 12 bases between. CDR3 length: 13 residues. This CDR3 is CASSLVPGREQFF. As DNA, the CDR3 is TGTGCCAGCAGCTTAGTTCCGGGCCGAGAGCAGTTCTTC.

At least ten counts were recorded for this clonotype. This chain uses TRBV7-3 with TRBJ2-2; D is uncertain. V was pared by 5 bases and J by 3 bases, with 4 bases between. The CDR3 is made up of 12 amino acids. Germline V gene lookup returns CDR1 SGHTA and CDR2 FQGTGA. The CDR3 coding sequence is TGTGCCAGCAGCCCCTACACCGGGGAGCTGTTTTTT. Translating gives CASSPYTGELFF.

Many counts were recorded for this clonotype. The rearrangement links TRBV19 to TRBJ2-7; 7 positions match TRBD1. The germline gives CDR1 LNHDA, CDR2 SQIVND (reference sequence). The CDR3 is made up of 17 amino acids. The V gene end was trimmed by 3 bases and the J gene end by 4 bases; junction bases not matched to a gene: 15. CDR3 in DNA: TGTGCCAGTAGTATTACTTCCGAGACAGGGCCTGCATACGAGCAGTACTTC. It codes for CASSITSETGPAYEQYF.

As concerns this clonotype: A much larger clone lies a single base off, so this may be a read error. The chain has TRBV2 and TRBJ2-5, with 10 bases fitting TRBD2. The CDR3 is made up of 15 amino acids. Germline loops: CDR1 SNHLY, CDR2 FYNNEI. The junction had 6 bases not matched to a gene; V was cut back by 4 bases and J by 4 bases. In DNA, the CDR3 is TGTGCCAGCAGTGCAGCGCGACTAGCGGGAGAGACCCAGTACTTC. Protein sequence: CASSAARLAGETQYF.

The CDR3 region has the DNA TGTGCCAGCAACCCCGGGACTAGCGGGGGCTACGAGCAGTACTTC. It translates to CASNPGTSGGYEQYF. This rearrangement joins TRBV6-1 to TRBJ2-7, with TRBD2 matching over 14 bases. The ends lost 7 bases at V and 3 bases at J; junction bases unmatched: 5. The CDR3 sequence is 15 residues long. Germline lookup yields CDR1 MNHNS and CDR2 SASEGT.

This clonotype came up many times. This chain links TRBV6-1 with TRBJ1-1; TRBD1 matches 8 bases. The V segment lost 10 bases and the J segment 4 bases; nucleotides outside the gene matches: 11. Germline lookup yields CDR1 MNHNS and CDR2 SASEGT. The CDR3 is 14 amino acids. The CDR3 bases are TGTGCCAACTCGTTGGGGACAGGTGGCACTGAAGCTTTCTTT. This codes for CANSLGTGGTEAFF.

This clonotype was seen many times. The CDR3 spells CASTPTSGNYEQYF. The CDR3 coding sequence is TGTGCCAGCACTCCGACTAGCGGGAACTACGAGCAGTACTTC. V is TRBV12-3 or TRBV12-4 and J is TRBJ2-7; 11 bases map to TRBD2. Trimming took 7 bases from V and 3 from J; bases not matched to a gene: 5. CDR3 size: 14 residues.

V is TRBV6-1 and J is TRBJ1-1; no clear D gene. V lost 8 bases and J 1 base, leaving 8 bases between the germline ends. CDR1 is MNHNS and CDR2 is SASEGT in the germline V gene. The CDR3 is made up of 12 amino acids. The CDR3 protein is CASLRENTEAFF. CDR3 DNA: TGTGCCAGCCTTCGAGAGAACACTGAAGCTTTCTTT.

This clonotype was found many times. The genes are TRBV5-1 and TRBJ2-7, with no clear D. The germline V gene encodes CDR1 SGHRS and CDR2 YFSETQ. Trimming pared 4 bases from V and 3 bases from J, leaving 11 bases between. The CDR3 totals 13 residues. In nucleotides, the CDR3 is TGCGCCAGCAGCCTTGATCTAGTCTACGAGCAGTACTTC. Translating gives CASSLDLVYEQYF.

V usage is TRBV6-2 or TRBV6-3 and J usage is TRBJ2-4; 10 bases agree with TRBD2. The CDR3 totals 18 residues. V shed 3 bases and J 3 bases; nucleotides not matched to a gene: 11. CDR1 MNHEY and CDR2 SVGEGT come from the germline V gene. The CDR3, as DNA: TGTGCCAGCAGTTATAAAAGCGGGAGGGTGACGCGCAAAAACATTCAGTACTTC. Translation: CASSYKSGRVTRKNIQYF.

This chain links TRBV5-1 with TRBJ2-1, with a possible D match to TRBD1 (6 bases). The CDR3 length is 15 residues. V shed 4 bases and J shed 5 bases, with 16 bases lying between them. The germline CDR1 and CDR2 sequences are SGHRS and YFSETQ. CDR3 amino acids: CASSKLTGTDNEQFF. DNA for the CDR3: TGCGCCAGCAGCAAATTGACAGGCACGGACAATGAGCAGTTCTTC.

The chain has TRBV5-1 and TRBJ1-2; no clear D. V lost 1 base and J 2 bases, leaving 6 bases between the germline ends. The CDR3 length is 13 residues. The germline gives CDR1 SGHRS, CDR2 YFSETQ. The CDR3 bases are TGCGCCAGCAGCTTGCAGTCCAACTATGGCTACACCTTC. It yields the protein CASSLQSNYGYTF.

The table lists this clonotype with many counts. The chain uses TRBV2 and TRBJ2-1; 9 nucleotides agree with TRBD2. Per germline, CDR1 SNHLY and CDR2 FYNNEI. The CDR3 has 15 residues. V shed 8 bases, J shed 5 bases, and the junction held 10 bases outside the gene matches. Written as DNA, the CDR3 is TGTGCCAGCCCTCGCTCGTTAGCGGGGGACAATGAGCAGTTCTTC. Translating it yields CASPRSLAGDNEQFF.

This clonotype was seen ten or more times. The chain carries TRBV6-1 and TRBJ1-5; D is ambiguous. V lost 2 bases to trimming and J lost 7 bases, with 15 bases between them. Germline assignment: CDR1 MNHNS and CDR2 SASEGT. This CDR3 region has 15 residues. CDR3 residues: CASSEQTVPWQPQHF. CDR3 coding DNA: TGTGCCAGCAGTGAACAGACGGTCCCGTGGCAGCCCCAGCATTTT.

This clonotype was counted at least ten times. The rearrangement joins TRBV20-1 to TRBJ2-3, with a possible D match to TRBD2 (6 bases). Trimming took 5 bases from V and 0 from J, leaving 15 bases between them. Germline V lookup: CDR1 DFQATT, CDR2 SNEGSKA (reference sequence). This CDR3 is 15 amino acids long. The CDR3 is CSAGERARSTDTQYF. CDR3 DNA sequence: TGCAGTGCTGGGGAGCGGGCGAGGAGCACAGATACGCAGTATTTT.

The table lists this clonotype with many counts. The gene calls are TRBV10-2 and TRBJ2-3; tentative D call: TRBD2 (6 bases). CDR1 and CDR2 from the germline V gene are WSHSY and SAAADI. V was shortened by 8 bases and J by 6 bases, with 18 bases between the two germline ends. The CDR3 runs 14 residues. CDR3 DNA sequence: TGCGCCAGCTGCCGATTTCGGGAGTGGGATACGCAGTATTTT. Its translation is CASCRFREWDTQYF.

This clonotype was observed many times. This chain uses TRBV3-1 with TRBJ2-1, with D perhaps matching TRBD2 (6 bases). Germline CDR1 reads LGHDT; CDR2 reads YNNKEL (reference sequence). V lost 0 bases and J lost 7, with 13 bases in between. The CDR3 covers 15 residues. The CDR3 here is CASSQDLGGVNEQFF. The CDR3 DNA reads TGTGCCAGCAGCCAAGACCTCGGGGGAGTTAATGAGCAGTTCTTC.

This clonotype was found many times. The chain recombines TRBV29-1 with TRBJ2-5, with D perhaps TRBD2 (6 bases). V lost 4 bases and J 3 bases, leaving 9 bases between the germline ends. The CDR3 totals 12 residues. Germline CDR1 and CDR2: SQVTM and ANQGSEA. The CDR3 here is CSVAGGKETQYF. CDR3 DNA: TGCAGCGTTGCCGGCGGGAAAGAGACCCAGTACTTC.

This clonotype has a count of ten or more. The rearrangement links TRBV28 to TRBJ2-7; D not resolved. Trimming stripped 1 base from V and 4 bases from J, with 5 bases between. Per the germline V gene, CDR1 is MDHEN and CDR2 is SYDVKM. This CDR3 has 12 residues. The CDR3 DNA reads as TGTGCCAGCAGTTTATATTTGTACGAGCAGTACTTC. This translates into CASSLYLYEQYF.

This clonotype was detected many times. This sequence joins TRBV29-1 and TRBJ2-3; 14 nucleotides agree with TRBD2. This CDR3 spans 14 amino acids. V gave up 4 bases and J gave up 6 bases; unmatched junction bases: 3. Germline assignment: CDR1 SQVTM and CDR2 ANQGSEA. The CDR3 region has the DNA TGCAGCGTTGGACTAGCGGGAGGGGCGGATACGCAGTATTTT. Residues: CSVGLAGGADTQYF.